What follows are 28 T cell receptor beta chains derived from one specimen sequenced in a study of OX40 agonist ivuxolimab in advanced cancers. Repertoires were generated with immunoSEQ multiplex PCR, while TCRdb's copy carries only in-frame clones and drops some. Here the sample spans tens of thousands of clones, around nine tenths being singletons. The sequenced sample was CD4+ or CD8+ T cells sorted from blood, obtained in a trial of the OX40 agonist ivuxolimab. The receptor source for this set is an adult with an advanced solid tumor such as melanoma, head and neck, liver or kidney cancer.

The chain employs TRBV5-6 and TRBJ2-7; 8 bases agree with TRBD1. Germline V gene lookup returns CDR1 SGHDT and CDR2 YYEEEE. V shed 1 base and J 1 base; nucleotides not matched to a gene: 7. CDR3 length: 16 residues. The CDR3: CASSLRQGAISYEQYF. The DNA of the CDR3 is TGTGCCAGCAGCTTGCGGCAGGGGGCTATATCCTACGAGCAGTACTTC.

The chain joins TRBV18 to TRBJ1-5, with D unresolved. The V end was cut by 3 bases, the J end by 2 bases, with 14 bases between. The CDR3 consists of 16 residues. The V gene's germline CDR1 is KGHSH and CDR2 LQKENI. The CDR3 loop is CASSPGKEAGNQPQHF. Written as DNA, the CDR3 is TGTGCCAGCTCACCGGGAAAGGAGGCTGGCAATCAGCCCCAGCATTTT.

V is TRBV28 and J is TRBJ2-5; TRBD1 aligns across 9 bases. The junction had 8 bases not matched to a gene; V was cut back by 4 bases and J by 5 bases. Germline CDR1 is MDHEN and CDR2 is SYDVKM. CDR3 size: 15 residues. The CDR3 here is CASSSNRGQAETQYF. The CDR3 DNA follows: TGTGCCAGCAGTTCGAACAGGGGGCAGGCGGAGACCCAGTACTTC.

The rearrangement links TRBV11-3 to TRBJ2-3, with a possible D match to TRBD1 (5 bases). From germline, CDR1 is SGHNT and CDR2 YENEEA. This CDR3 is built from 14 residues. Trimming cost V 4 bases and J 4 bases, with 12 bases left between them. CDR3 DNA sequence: TGTGCCAGCAGCTCACCAGGGATTTCAGATACGCAGTATTTT. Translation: CASSSPGISDTQYF.

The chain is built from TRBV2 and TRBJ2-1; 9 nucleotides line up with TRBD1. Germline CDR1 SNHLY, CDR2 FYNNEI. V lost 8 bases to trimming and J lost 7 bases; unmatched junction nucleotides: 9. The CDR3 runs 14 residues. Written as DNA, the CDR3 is TGTGCCAGCTCTCCTGGGACAGGGTTTAATGAGCAGTTCTTC. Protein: CASSPGTGFNEQFF.

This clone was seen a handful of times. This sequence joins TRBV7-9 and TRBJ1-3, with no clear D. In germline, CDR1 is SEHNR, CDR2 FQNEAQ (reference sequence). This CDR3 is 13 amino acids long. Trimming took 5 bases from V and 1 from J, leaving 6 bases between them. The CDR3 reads CASSPSSGNTIYF. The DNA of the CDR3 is TGTGCCAGCAGCCCCTCTTCTGGAAACACCATATATTTT.

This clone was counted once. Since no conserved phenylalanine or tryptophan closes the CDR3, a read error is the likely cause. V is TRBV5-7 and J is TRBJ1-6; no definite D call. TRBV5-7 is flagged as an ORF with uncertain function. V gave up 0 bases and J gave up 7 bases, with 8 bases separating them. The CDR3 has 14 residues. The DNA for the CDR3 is TGTGCCAGCAGCTTGGGGGAGATAAATTCACCCCTCCACCTT. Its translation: CASSLGEINSPLHL.

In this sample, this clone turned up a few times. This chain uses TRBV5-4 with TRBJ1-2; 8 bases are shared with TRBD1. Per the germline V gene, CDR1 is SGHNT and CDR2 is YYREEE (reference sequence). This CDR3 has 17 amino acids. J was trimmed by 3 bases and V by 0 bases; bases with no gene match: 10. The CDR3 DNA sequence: TGTGCCAGCAGCTTGGCCCTCGGACAGGGCTCCGACTATGGCTACACCTTC. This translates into CASSLALGQGSDYGYTF.

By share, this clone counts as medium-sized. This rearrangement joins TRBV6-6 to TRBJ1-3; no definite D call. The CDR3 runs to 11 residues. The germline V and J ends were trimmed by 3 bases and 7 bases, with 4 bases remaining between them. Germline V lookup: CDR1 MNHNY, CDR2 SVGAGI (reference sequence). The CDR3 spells CASSYTNTIYF. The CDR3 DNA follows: TGTGCCAGCAGTTATACGAACACCATATATTTT.

CDR3 in DNA: TGTGCCAGCAGTCCGGGGACTAGCGTTTACAATGAGCAGTTCTTC. Translated: CASSPGTSVYNEQFF. This chain uses TRBV28 with TRBJ2-1, with TRBD2 matching 10 bases. CDR1 and CDR2 from the germline V gene are MDHEN and SYDVKM. The CDR3 length is 15 residues. V lost 5 bases, J lost 4 bases, and 5 bases stayed unmatched.

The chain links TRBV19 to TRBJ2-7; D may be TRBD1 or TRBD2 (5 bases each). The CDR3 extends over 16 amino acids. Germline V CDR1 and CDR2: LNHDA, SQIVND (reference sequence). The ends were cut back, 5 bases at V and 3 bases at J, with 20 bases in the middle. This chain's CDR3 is CASSPDSGAEIYEQYF. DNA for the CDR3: TGTGCCAGTAGTCCAGATTCCGGGGCTGAGATCTACGAGCAGTACTTC.

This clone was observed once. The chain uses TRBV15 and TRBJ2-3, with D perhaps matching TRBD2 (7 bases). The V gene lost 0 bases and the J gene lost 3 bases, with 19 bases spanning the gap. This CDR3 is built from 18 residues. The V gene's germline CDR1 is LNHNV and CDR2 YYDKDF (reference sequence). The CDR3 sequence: CATSRDQGGGLNTDTQYF. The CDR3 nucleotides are TGTGCCACCAGCAGAGATCAAGGCGGGGGCCTAAATACAGATACGCAGTATTTT.

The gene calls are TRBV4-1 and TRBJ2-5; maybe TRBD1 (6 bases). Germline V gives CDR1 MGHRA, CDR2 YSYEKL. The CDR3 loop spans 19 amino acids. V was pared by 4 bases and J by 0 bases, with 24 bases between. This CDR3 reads CASSLGTVATGEYQETQYF. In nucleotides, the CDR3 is TGCGCCAGCAGCCTGGGCACGGTAGCGACAGGAGAGTACCAAGAGACCCAGTACTTC.

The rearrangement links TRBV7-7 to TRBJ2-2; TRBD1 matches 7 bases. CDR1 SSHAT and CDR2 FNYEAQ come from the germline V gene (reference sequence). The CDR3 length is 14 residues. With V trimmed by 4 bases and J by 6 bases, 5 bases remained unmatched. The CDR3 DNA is TGTGCCAGCAGCTCCCGACAGGGAGCCGGGGAGCTGTTTTTT. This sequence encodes CASSSRQGAGELFF.

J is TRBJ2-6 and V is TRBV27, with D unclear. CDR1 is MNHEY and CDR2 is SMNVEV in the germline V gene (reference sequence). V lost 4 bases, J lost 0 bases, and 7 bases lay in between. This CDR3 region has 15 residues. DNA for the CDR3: TGTGCCAGCAGTTCGGACCTCTCTGGGGCCAACGTCCTGACTTTC. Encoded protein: CASSSDLSGANVLTF.

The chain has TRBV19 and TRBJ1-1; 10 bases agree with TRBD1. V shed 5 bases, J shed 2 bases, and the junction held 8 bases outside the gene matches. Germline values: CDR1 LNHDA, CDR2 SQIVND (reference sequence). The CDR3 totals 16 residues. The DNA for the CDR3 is TGTGCCAGTAGTCGCCTCGGGACAGGGGAAAACACTGAAGCTTTCTTT. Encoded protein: CASSRLGTGENTEAFF.

CDR3 in DNA: TGTGCCAGCAGCTTGGTACAGGGCAAAGCTTTCTTT. Translation: CASSLVQGKAFF. The chain uses TRBV5-6 and TRBJ1-1; D may be TRBD1 (6 bases). V was trimmed by 0 bases and J by 9 bases, leaving 9 bases between them. Germline assignment: CDR1 SGHDT and CDR2 YYEEEE. The CDR3 spans 12 residues. Full variable domain (outside the CDR3, taken from reference TRBV5-6 and TRBJ1-1): DAGVTQSPTHLIKTRGQQVTLRCSPKSGHDTVSWYQQALGQGPQFIFQYYEEEERQRGNFPDRFSGHQFPNYSSELNVNALLLGDSALYLCASSLVQGKAFFGQGTRLTVV.

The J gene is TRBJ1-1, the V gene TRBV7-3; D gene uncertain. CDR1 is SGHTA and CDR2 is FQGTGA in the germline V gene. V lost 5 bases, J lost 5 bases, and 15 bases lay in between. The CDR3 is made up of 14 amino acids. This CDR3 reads CASSPPASLTEAFF. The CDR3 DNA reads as TGTGCCAGCAGCCCCCCGGCCTCACTTACTGAAGCTTTCTTT.

CDR3 DNA: TGTGCCAGCAGTCAGACAGGGGCGGGAGGCTACACCTTC. This sequence encodes CASSQTGAGGYTF. The chain links TRBV27 to TRBJ1-2; 8 bases match TRBD1. Germline V lookup: CDR1 MNHEY, CDR2 SMNVEV (reference sequence). This CDR3 spans 13 amino acids. V trimming: 5 bases; J trimming: 8 bases; junction bases outside the gene matches: 7.

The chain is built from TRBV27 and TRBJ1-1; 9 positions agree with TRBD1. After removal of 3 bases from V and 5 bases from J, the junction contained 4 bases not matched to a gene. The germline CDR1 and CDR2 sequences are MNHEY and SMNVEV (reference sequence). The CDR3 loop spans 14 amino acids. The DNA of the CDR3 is TGTGCCAGCAGTTTGAACAGGGGGCAAACTGAAGCTTTCTTT. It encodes CASSLNRGQTEAFF.

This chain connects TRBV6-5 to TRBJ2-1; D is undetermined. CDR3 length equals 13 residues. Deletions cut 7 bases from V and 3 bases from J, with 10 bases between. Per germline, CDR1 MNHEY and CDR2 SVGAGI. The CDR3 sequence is CASTKRLYNEQFF. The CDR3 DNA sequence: TGTGCCAGCACCAAGAGGCTCTACAATGAGCAGTTCTTC.

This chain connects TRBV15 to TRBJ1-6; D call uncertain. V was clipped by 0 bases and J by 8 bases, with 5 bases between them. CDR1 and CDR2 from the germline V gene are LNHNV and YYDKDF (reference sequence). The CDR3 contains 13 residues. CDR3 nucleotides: TGTGCCACCAGCAGAGATAAGTATTCACCCCTCCACTTT. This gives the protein CATSRDKYSPLHF.

CDR3 in amino acids: CASSAGTGVGYTF. The DNA for the CDR3 is TGTGCCAGTAGTGCGGGGACAGGGGTCGGCTACACCTTC. V and J are TRBV19 and TRBJ1-2; 10 bases line up with TRBD1. With V trimmed by 5 bases and J by 8 bases, 5 bases remained unmatched. This CDR3 has 13 amino acids. The germline gives CDR1 LNHDA, CDR2 SQIVND (reference sequence).

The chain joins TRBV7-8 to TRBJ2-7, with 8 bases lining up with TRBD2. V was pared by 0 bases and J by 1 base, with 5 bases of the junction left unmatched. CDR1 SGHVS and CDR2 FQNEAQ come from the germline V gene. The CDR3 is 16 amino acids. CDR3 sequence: CASSLAIRGGSYEQYF. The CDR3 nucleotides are TGTGCCAGCAGCTTAGCGATCCGCGGGGGGTCCTACGAGCAGTACTTC.

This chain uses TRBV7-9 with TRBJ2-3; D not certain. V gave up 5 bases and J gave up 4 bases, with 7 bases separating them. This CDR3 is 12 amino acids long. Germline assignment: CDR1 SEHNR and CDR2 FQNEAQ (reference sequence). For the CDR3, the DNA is TGTGCCAGCAGCGCCCAGTCAGATACGCAGTATTTT. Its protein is CASSAQSDTQYF.

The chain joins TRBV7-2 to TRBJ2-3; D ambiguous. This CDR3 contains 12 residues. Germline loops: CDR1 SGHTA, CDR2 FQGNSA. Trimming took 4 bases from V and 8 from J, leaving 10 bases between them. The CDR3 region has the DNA TGTGCCAGCAGCTCCGGTTCAGGTACGCAGTATTTT. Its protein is CASSSGSGTQYF.

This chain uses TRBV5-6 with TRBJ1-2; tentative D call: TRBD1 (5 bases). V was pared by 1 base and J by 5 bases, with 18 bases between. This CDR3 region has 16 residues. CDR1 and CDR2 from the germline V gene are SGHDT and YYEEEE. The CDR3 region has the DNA TGTGCCAGCAGCTTGCGGGGCGCCCGCGGGATATATGGCTACACCTTC. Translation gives CASSLRGARGIYGYTF.

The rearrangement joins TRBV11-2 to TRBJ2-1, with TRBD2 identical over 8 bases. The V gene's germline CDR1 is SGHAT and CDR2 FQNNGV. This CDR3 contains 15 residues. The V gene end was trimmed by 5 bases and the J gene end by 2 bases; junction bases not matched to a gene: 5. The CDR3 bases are TGTGCCAGCAGCCCCAATAGCGGGGCCTACAATGAGCAGTTCTTC. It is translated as CASSPNSGAYNEQFF.